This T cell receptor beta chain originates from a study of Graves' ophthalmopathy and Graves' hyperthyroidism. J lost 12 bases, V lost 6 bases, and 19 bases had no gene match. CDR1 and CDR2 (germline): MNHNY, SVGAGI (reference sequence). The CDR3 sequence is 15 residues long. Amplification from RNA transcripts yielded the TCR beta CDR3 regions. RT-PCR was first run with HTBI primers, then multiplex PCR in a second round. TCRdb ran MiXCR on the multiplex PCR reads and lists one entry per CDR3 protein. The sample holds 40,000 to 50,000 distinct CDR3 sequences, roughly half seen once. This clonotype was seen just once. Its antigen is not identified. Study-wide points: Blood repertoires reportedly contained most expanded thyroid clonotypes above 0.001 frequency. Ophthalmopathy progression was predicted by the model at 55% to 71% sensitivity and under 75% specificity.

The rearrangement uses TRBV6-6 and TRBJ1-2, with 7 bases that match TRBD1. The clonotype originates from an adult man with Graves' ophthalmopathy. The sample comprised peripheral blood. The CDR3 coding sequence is TGTGCCAGCAGCTTGTATCCTCCGGGACAGCGAATGGACACCTTC. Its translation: CASSLYPPGQRMDTF.